The clone carrying this T cell receptor (beta chain) appeared a single time. Its antigen is not identified. This specimen belongs to a study of graft-versus-host responses after intestinal transplantation. On the study more broadly: Following induction with anti-thymocyte globulin, all recipients were given tacrolimus and steroids for around three years.

Study-level results: Some GvH clones were seen earlier in gut or blood, suggesting intestinal origin. Graft-donor T cell macrochimerism in patients accompanied high graft-versus-host to host-versus-graft clonal ratios in allografts.

Germline V gene lookup returns CDR1 LGHNA and CDR2 YSLEER. Trimming removed 1 base from V and 1 base from J; junction bases left unmatched: 12. This CDR3 is built from 18 residues. Repertoires were generated with immunoSEQ multiplex PCR, while TCRdb's copy carries only in-frame clones and drops some. This table has 84,000 or so clones, approximately 92% appearing once. The sample here was unstimulated CD8+ T cells sorted from spleen or lymph node cells, taken before transplant. This chain uses TRBV4-3 with TRBJ2-7; 8 positions match TRBD2. This TCR was recovered from a human donor who was the organ donor for an intestinal transplant. The CDR3 DNA follows: TGCGCCAGCAGCCAAGGGCCCTTTGCTAGCGGGCTTTCCTACGAGCAGTACTTC. It is translated as CASSQGPFASGLSYEQYF.